This T cell receptor beta chain originates from a study of blood T cell repertoires in COVID-19. Data came from immunoSEQ multiplex PCR; TCRdb stores just in-frame clones and leaves some out. The sample has around 100,000 clones, around 84% seen once. Trimming at V came to 5 bases and at J to 4 bases, leaving 4 bases not matched to a gene. This CDR3 spans 14 amino acids. Looked up from germline, CDR1 is SGHAT and CDR2 is FQDESV (reference sequence). The sample comprised peripheral blood. This receptor was taken from a human donor in a cohort sampled during active COVID-19. The V gene is TRBV11-1, the J gene TRBJ2-3; 9 bases are a match to TRBD2. The DNA of the CDR3 is TGTGCCAGCAGCCATATAGCGGGAGCAGATACGCAGTATTTT. It translates to CASSHIAGADTQYF.